Reported below is one T cell receptor (beta chain). Its target antigen remains unknown. No qualities accompany the bases; no much larger clone lies one base away. The sample comes from a study of T cell repertoires in cytomegalovirus infection (dated by TCRdb to between 2018 and 2020). Regarding the complete study: The HLA type of each donor mattered for the analysis, because public TCR beta signatures pointed to carriage of CMV infection along with the matching HLA type. The study at large found these results: In both this cohort and an independent cohort of 300 to 450 donors, the cumulative frequency of public TCR beta family members distinguished carriers of CMV infection plus the relevant HLA type. The ex vivo response was dominated by HLA-C-restricted CMV-specific TCR beta clonotypes, which also provided the single most frequent clonotype in two of eight donors.

The sequencer was an Illumina HiSeq 1500. Through fastp at Q25 and MiXCR, TCRdb rebuilt clones from the public reads, retaining in-frame beta chains. Merged by CDR3 protein, the rows form single entries marked with the most common genes and DNA. This sample lists fewer than 700,000 distinct CDR3 sequences; approximately 25% were detected once. The ten top clones hold roughly 8% of the sample. The TCR sequence derives from a human donor in good health (CMV status not recorded). Some clones in this sample may be carry-over from other donors' samples. The sequenced sample was CD8+ T cells from PBMCs.

The CDR3 in this case is CAVSDRGLPYEQYV. The DNA reads as follows: TGTGCCGTTTCCGACAGGGGGCTTCCTTACGAGCAGTACGTC. The chain links TRBV7-9 with TRBJ2-7; TRBD1 fits 10 bases in the junction. Trimming accounts for 11 bases at V and 4 bases at J, while the number of junction bases matched to no gene is 11. The CDR3 sequence holds 14 residues, the cysteine and valine included. Only the CDR3 portion is preserved as DNA: 42 bases, with reading frame beginning at the first base. The germline V gene (reference sequence) specifies SEHNR as CDR1 and FQNEAQ as CDR2.